Listed here is a single T cell receptor beta chain. Antigen: not known. This specimen belongs to a study of shared clonotypes between healthy human individuals. Study-wide context: Donors were a couple of women and a few men aged 18 to 49. Study conclusions and caveats: It was anticipated that sequencing depth would influence how many clonotypes donors shared.

Germline CDR1 and CDR2: SGDLS and YYNGEE. CDR3 length: 16 residues. The germline V and J ends were trimmed by 3 bases and 1 base, with 16 bases remaining between them. Produced via immunoSEQ multiplex PCR; TCRdb's table is partial and in-frame only. Found here are 2,500,000 or so clones, around nine tenths of them singletons; the top ten hold 0.14%. The chain links TRBV9 to TRBJ1-1, with D maybe TRBD1 (6 bases). The receptor was isolated from a man between 18 and 29 years old in good health. The material sequenced was naive CD4+ T cells sorted from blood. Subset indicated: CD45RA+ positively selected. CDR3: CASSESTGIKNTEAFF. DNA of the CDR3: TGTGCCAGCAGCGAAAGTACAGGGATAAAGAACACTGAAGCTTTCTTT.